This TCR beta chain was identified in a study of T cells in Graves' hyperthyroidism and ophthalmopathy. On the study more broadly: Peripheral blood draws took place at initial diagnosis, ahead of any treatment. The study's findings and limits: Most thyroid clonotypes expanded above 0.001 were also detected in blood.

The CDR3 has 13 amino acids. Germline CDR1 reads SEHNR; CDR2 reads FQNEAQ (reference sequence). J was trimmed by 3 bases and V by 5 bases; bases with no gene match: 3. What was amplified from RNA transcripts were TCR beta CDR3 regions. When the TCR CDR3 underwent first-round RT-PCR, the HTBI primer set was used. TCRdb analysed the multiplex PCR reads with MiXCR anew, one entry per CDR3 protein. This repertoire shows 300,000 to 400,000 distinct CDR3 sequences, roughly a fifth found once; its top ten account for over 40%. Diagnostic assessment was based on clinical symptoms, serum thyroxine and TRAb, thyroid ultrasound and orbital computed tomography. This clonotype was observed at least ten times. Its specificity is not known.

Input material: blood. V and J are TRBV7-9 and TRBJ2-5; the match to TRBD2 covers 7 bases. The receptor was derived from a woman in her 50s with Graves' hyperthyroidism. The CDR3: CASSRRGEETQYF. The CDR3 region has the DNA TGTGCCAGCAGCCGACGGGGGGAAGAGACCCAGTACTTC.